What follows describes a single T cell receptor beta chain. This table comes from immunoSEQ multiplex PCR, and its TCRdb copy is limited to in-frame clones, with some not included. The table has about 84,000 clones, approximately 82% seen once. The data originate from a study of control samples from healthy donors and cancer patients. With 6 bases clipped from V and 6 bases from J, the junction kept 9 bases outside the gene matches. There are 15 residues in the CDR3. CDR1 is SEHNR and CDR2 is FQNEAQ in the germline V gene (reference sequence). Source material: PBMCs. This TCR derives from a man in his 60s with head and neck cancer. The rearrangement uses TRBV7-9 and TRBJ1-3, with 9 bases that match TRBD1. CDR3 coding DNA: TGTGCCAGCAGGGGGATTTACAGGGGGCCAAACACCATATATTTT. Encoded protein: CASRGIYRGPNTIYF.